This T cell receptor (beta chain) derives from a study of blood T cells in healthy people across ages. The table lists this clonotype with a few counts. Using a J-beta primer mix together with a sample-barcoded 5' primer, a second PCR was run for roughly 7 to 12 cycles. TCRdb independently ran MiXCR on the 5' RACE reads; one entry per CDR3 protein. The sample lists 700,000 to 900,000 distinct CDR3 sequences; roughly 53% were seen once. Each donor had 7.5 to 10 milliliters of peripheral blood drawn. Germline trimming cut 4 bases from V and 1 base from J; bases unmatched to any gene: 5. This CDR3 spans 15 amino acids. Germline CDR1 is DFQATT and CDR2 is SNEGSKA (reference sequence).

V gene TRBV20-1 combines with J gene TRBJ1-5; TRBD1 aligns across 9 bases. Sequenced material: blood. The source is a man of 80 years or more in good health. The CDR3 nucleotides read TGCAGTGCTACAAACAGGGGGCCCAGCAATCAGCCCCAGCATTTT. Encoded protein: CSATNRGPSNQPQHF.